This entry features one TCR beta chain sequence. Its target is not known. Germline lookup yields CDR1 KGHDR and CDR2 SFDVKD. The CDR3 runs to 14 residues. V was trimmed by 5 bases and J by 1 base, leaving 10 bases between them. The data originate from a study of vaccination effects on CD4 cells after COVID-19. Study as a whole: After expansion with viral peptide pools in the ViraFEST assay, antigen-specific CD4+ T cells were sequenced. Post-vaccine sampling took place a median of 72 days after the second dose. Regarding the study as a whole: Vaccine- and infection-induced clones showed marked clonal contraction late following vaccination.

Libraries were prepared by immunoSEQ multiplex PCR; TCRdb keeps only in-frame clonotypes and omits some of them. The sample carries tens of thousands of clones, approximately 79% recorded once. The culture ran for approximately 10 days, and then CD4+ T cells were isolated. Vaccination of participants consisted of two doses of either the BNT162b2 or mRNA-1273 vaccine. The receptor was isolated from a human donor who received a COVID-19 vaccine. The chain combines TRBV24-1 with TRBJ1-2, with a weak D call TRBD1 (5 bases). The starting material was CD4+ T cells from PBMCs cultured without peptide, obtained after COVID-19 vaccination. CDR3 in DNA: TGTGCCACCAGTGGGGGCAGCCTTAACTATGGCTACACCTTC. Its protein is CATSGGSLNYGYTF.